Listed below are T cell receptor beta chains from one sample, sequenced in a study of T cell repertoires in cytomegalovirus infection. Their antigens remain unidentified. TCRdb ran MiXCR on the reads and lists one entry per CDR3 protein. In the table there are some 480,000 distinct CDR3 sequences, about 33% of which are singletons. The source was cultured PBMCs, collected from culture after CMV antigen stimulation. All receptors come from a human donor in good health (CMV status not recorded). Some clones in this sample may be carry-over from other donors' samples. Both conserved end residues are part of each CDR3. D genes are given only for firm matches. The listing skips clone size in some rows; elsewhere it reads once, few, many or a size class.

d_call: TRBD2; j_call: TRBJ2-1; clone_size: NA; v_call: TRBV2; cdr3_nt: TGTGCCAGCAGTGGGGGCGGGAGGGCCAATGAGCAGTTCTTC; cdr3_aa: CASSGGGRANEQFF
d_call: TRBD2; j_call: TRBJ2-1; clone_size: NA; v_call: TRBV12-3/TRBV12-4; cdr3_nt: TGTGCCAGCAGTCCCGGGACTAGAAGGATTTCCTACAATGAGCAGTTCTTC; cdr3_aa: CASSPGTRRISYNEQFF
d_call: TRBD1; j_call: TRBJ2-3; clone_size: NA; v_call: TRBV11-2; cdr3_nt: TGTGCCAGCAGCGCACAGGGGGCTGGGGATACGCAGTATTTT; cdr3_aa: CASSAQGAGDTQYF
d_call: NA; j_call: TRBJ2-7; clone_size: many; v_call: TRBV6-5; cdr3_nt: TGTGCCAGCAAAATTGGTGGGATGGGGAGCTACGAGCAGTACTTC; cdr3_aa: CASKIGGMGSYEQYF
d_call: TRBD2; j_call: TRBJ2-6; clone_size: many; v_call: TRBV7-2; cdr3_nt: TGTGCCAGCAGCTTGGGGAGACTAGCGGGAGATGGGGCCAACGTCCTGACTTTC; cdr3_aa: CASSLGRLAGDGANVLTF
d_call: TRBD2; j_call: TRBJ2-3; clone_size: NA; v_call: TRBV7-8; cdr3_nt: TGTGCCAGCAGCGAAAGGACTAGGAATACGCAGTATTTT; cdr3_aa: CASSERTRNTQYF
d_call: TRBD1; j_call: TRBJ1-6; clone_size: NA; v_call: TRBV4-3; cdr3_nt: TGCGCCAGCAGCCAAGGGGGACCCGGGACAGGGGGTTCACCCCTCCACTTT; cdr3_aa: CASSQGGPGTGGSPLHF
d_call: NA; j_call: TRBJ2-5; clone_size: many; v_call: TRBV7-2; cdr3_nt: TGTGCCAGCAGCTTAGATGGGTCCCAGTACTTC; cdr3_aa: CASSLDGSQYF
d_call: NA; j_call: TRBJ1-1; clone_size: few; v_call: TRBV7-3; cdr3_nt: TGTGCCAGCAGCTTAAGTGGTCTGGGCACTGAAGCTTTCTTT; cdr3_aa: CASSLSGLGTEAFF
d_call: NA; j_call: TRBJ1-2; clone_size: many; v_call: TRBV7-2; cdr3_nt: TGTGCCAGCAGCTCGTACCCAATGGGGCGACGGGCTGGCTACACCTTC; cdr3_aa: CASSSYPMGRRAGYTF
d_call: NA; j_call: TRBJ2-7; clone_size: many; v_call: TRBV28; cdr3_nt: TGTGCCAGCAGTTTCGGATACGAGCAGTACTTC; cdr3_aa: CASSFGYEQYF
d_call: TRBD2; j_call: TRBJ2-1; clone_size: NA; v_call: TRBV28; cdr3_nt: TGTGCCAGCAGTTTAAACTCTCCTAGCGGATACAATGAGCAGTTCTTC; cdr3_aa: CASSLNSPSGYNEQFF
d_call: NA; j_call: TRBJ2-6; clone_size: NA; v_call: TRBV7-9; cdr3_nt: TGTGCCAGCAGCCCTAGAGGCGCGACCAAGGCCAACGTCCTGACTTTC; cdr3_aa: CASSPRGATKANVLTF